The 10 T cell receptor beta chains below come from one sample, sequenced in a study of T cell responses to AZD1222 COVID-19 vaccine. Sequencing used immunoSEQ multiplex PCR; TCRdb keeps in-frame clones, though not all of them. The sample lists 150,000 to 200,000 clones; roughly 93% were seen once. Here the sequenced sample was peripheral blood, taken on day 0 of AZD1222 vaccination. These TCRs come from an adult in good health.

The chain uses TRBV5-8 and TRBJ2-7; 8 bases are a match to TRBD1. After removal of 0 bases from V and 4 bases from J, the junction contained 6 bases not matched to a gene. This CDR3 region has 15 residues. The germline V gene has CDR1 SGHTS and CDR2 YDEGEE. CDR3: CASSLEAGGLYEQYF. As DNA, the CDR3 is TGTGCCAGCAGCTTGGAGGCAGGGGGCTTATACGAGCAGTACTTC.

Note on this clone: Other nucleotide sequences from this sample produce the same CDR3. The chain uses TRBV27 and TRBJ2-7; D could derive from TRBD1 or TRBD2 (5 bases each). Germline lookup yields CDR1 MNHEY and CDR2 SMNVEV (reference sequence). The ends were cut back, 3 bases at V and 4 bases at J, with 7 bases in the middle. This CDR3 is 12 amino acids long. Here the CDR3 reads CASSFGGYEQYF. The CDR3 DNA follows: TGTGCCAGCAGTTTTGGGGGTTACGAGCAGTACTTC.

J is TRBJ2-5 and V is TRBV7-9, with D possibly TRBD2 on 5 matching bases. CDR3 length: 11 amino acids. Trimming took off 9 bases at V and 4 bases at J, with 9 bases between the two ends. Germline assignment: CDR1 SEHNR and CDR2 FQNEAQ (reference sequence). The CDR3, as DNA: TGTGCCAGTCGCGAGGGAGAGACCCAGTACTTC. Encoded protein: CASREGETQYF.

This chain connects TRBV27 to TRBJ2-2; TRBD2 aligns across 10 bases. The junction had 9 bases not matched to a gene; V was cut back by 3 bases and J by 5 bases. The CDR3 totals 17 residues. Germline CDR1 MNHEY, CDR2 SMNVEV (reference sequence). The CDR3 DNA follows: TGTGCCAGCAGTTTTCACACGCTAGCGGGAGTTACCGGGGAGCTGTTTTTT. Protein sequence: CASSFHTLAGVTGELFF.

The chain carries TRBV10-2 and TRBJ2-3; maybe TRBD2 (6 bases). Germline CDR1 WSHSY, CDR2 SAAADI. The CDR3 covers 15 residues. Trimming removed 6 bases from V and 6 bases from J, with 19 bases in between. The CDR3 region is CASREGPGRMDTQYF. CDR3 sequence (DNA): TGCGCCAGCAGGGAGGGTCCAGGGAGGATGGATACGCAGTATTTT.

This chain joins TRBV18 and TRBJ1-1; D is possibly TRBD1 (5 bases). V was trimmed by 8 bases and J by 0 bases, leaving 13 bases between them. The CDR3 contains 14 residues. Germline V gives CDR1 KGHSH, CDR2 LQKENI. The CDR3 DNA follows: TGTGCCAGCCTATACGACAGTATGAACACTGAAGCTTTCTTT. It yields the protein CASLYDSMNTEAFF.

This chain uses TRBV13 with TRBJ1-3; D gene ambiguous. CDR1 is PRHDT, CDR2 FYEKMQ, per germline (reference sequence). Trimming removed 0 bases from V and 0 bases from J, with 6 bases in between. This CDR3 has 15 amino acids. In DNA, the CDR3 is TGTGCCAGCAGCTTAGGACGCAGCTCTGGAAACACCATATATTTT. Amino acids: CASSLGRSSGNTIYF.

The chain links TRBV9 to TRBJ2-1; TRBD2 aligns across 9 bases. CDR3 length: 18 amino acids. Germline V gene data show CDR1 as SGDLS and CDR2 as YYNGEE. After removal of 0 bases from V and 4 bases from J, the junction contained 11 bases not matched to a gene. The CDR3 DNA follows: TGTGCCAGCAGCGTAGGAGCGGGGGGTCCCCTTGATTACAATGAGCAGTTCTTC. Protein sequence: CASSVGAGGPLDYNEQFF.

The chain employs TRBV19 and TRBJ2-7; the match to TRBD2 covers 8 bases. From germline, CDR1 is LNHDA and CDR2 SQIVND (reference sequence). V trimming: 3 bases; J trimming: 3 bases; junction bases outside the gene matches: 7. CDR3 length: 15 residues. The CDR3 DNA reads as TGTGCCAGTAGTATCGGGGGGGGAGTGGACTACGAGCAGTACTTC. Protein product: CASSIGGGVDYEQYF. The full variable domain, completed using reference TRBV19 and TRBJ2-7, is DGGITQSPKYLFRKEGQNVTLSCEQNLNHDAMYWYRQDPGQGLRLIYYSQIVNDFQKGDIAEGYSVSREKKESFPLTVTSAQKNPTAFYLCASSIGGGVDYEQYFGPGTRLTVT.

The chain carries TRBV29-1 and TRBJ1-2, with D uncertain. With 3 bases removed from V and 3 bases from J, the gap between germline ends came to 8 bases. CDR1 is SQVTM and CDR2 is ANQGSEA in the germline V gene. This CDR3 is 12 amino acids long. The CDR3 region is CSVERADYGYTF. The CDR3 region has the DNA TGCAGCGTTGAGCGGGCGGACTATGGCTACACCTTC.